A selection of T cell receptor beta chains follows, all from one sample in a study of T cell changes during pregnancy in multiple sclerosis. Only in-frame clones appear in the TCRdb table, and some are missing; sequencing was by immunoSEQ multiplex PCR. The sample yields 50,000 to 55,000 clones, about nine tenths seen once. Source: CD4+ T cells from peripheral blood mononuclear cells, taken in the third trimester of pregnancy. The receptors stem from a female donor with multiple sclerosis, enrolled in a pregnancy study. The CDR3 runs from the conserved cysteine through the conserved F or W. A D gene is named only where the DNA matches it firmly. Not all rows give a size; the values are once, few, many and, for expanded clones, a class.

v_call: TRBV7-9
d_call: .
j_call: TRBJ2-7
clone_size: once
cdr3_nt: TGTGCCAGCAGCTCGCGCCGGGACAGGTACCGGGGGGATGGGGGGGAGTACTTC
cdr3_aa: CASSSRRDRYRGDGGEYF

v_call: TRBV9
d_call: .
j_call: TRBJ2-7
clone_size: .
cdr3_nt: TGTGCCAGCAGCGCGTCAGGAATGGTGGGCCCCGACTACGAGCAGTACTTC
cdr3_aa: CASSASGMVGPDYEQYF

v_call: TRBV4-1
d_call: TRBD2
j_call: TRBJ2-1
clone_size: .
cdr3_nt: TGCGCCAGCAGTCCGGGTCTCCAGCGGGGGACAACCAATGAGCAGTTCTTC
cdr3_aa: CASSPGLQRGTTNEQFF

v_call: TRBV5-3
d_call: TRBD2
j_call: TRBJ2-1
clone_size: .
cdr3_nt: TGTGCCAGAAGCTCGCGACTAGCGGGGGGTTTCGACCTGCAGTTCTTC
cdr3_aa: CARSSRLAGGFDLQFF

v_call: TRBV6-1
d_call: .
j_call: TRBJ2-1
clone_size: .
cdr3_nt: TGTGCCAGCAGTGAAGAATGGCGGGGACTCTACAATGAGCAGTTCTTC
cdr3_aa: CASSEEWRGLYNEQFF

v_call: TRBV11-3
d_call: TRBD1
j_call: TRBJ2-2
clone_size: .
cdr3_nt: TGTGCCAGCAGCTCCTCGACAGGGCGTACCGGGGAGCTGTTTTTT
cdr3_aa: CASSSSTGRTGELFF

v_call: TRBV4-2
d_call: .
j_call: TRBJ1-2
clone_size: .
cdr3_nt: TGTGCCAGCAGCCAAGATATCGACCCAAAGAGGGGCTACACCTTC
cdr3_aa: CASSQDIDPKRGYTF

v_call: TRBV5-6
d_call: .
j_call: TRBJ1-6
clone_size: .
cdr3_nt: TGTGCCAGCAGCGCGGTCCACCCTCATTCACCCCTCCACTTT
cdr3_aa: CASSAVHPHSPLHF

v_call: TRBV5-6
d_call: .
j_call: TRBJ1-4
clone_size: .
cdr3_nt: TGTGCCAGCAGCTTGGGGCCAGGGTGGGTTGAAAAACTGTTTTTT
cdr3_aa: CASSLGPGWVEKLFF

v_call: TRBV21-1
d_call: .
j_call: TRBJ1-2
clone_size: .
cdr3_nt: TGTGCCAGCAGCAATACAGGGTTGAGGACCTTC
cdr3_aa: CASSNTGLRTF

v_call: TRBV5-1
d_call: TRBD1
j_call: TRBJ1-4
clone_size: .
cdr3_nt: TGCGCCAGTAGGGGGGACAGAGCTAATGAAAAACTGTTTTTT
cdr3_aa: CASRGDRANEKLFF

v_call: TRBV4-1
d_call: .
j_call: TRBJ2-1
clone_size: .
cdr3_nt: TGCGCCAGCAGCCAAGAAGGGTTAGGGCTAGCAAACTCCTACAATGAGCAGTTCTTC
cdr3_aa: CASSQEGLGLANSYNEQFF

v_call: TRBV6-5
d_call: .
j_call: TRBJ1-2
clone_size: .
cdr3_nt: TGTGCCAGCAGTTACAAGGGCAGGGGCTATGGCTACACCTTC
cdr3_aa: CASSYKGRGYGYTF

v_call: TRBV7-9
d_call: TRBD2
j_call: TRBJ2-1
clone_size: once
cdr3_nt: TGTGCCAGCAGCTTATCTAGCGGAGCCTACAATGAGCAGTTCTTC
cdr3_aa: CASSLSSGAYNEQFF

v_call: TRBV7-2
d_call: .
j_call: TRBJ2-3
clone_size: .
cdr3_nt: TGTGCCAGCAGCTTAGGAGGGACTAGCACAGATACGCAGTATTTT
cdr3_aa: CASSLGGTSTDTQYF

v_call: TRBV5-6
d_call: TRBD1
j_call: TRBJ1-5
clone_size: .
cdr3_nt: TGTGCCAGCAGCAGCCGGGGGGGAACAGGGGCGGGATACAATCAGCCCCAGCATTTT
cdr3_aa: CASSSRGGTGAGYNQPQHF

v_call: TRBV2
d_call: TRBD2
j_call: TRBJ2-3
clone_size: .
cdr3_nt: TGTGCCAGCATGCCGGGACTAGCGTCATCAGATACGCAGTATTTT
cdr3_aa: CASMPGLASSDTQYF

v_call: TRBV29-1
d_call: .
j_call: TRBJ1-1
clone_size: .
cdr3_nt: TGCAGCGTTCAAAGCCAGGGCGGCACTGAAGCTTTCTTT
cdr3_aa: CSVQSQGGTEAFF

v_call: TRBV30
d_call: TRBD2
j_call: TRBJ2-1
clone_size: .
cdr3_nt: TGTGCCTGGAGTGGGACTAGCCACAATGAGCAGTTCTTC
cdr3_aa: CAWSGTSHNEQFF

v_call: TRBV7-3
d_call: TRBD2
j_call: TRBJ2-1
clone_size: .
cdr3_nt: TGTGCCAGCAGCTCCACCGCGGGGGGGCCTTTGTATGAGCAGTTCTTC
cdr3_aa: CASSSTAGGPLYEQFF

v_call: TRBV5-4
d_call: TRBD1
j_call: TRBJ1-2
clone_size: .
cdr3_nt: TGTGCCAGCAGCTTGGCCGGGACAGGGGGCGTCTATGGCTACACCTTC
cdr3_aa: CASSLAGTGGVYGYTF

v_call: TRBV19
d_call: .
j_call: TRBJ2-3
clone_size: .
cdr3_nt: TGTGCCAGTAGTATCGGATTGCGGGGTAGTGATACGCAGTATTTT
cdr3_aa: CASSIGLRGSDTQYF

v_call: TRBV27
d_call: TRBD1
j_call: TRBJ2-1
clone_size: .
cdr3_nt: TGTGCCAGCAGTACCTCGACAGGGGGCTTCTACAATGAGCAGTTCTTC
cdr3_aa: CASSTSTGGFYNEQFF

v_call: TRBV5-1
d_call: .
j_call: TRBJ1-2
clone_size: .
cdr3_nt: TGCGCCAGCAGCCCAACCCCAGGGGACGGCTACACCTTC
cdr3_aa: CASSPTPGDGYTF

v_call: TRBV6-5
d_call: .
j_call: TRBJ1-1
clone_size: .
cdr3_nt: TGTGCCAGCAGTAACGGACAGAACACTGAAGCTTTCTTT
cdr3_aa: CASSNGQNTEAFF

v_call: TRBV7-6
d_call: .
j_call: TRBJ2-1
clone_size: .
cdr3_nt: TGTGCCAGCAGCACAGCGGGCTGGAGCTCCTACAATGAGCAGTTCTTC
cdr3_aa: CASSTAGWSSYNEQFF

v_call: TRBV5-6
d_call: .
j_call: TRBJ2-5
clone_size: .
cdr3_nt: TGTGCCAGCAGCTTGGGAGGGTCCGGAGAGACCCAGTACTTC
cdr3_aa: CASSLGGSGETQYF

v_call: TRBV30
d_call: .
j_call: TRBJ1-2
clone_size: .
cdr3_nt: TGTGCCTGGAGTGTACTGACAGGCGGCGGCTACACCTTC
cdr3_aa: CAWSVLTGGGYTF

v_call: TRBV12-5
d_call: TRBD1
j_call: TRBJ1-5
clone_size: once
cdr3_nt: TGTGCTAGTGCCCCGGACAGGGGCAATCAGCCCCAGCATTTT
cdr3_aa: CASAPDRGNQPQHF

v_call: TRBV19
d_call: .
j_call: TRBJ1-2
clone_size: .
cdr3_nt: TGTGCCAGTAGTATTGGGCAGACCTATGGCTACACCTTC
cdr3_aa: CASSIGQTYGYTF

v_call: TRBV20-1
d_call: .
j_call: TRBJ1-1
clone_size: .
cdr3_nt: TGCAGTGCCAGTCTCAACACTGAAGCTTTCTTT
cdr3_aa: CSASLNTEAFF

v_call: TRBV5-1
d_call: .
j_call: TRBJ2-5
clone_size: .
cdr3_nt: TGCGCCAGCAGCTTGGCCATGAGGTGGCAGGGCGAGATGTACTTC
cdr3_aa: CASSLAMRWQGEMYF

v_call: TRBV2
d_call: .
j_call: TRBJ2-1
clone_size: .
cdr3_nt: TGTGCCAGCAGTGACACATACGACAGAGAGCAGTTCTTC
cdr3_aa: CASSDTYDREQFF

v_call: TRBV14
d_call: TRBD1
j_call: TRBJ2-5
clone_size: .
cdr3_nt: TGTGCCAGCAGCCAGATAACCGGGACAGCTCAAGAGACCCAGTACTTC
cdr3_aa: CASSQITGTAQETQYF

v_call: TRBV27
d_call: .
j_call: TRBJ2-7
clone_size: .
cdr3_nt: TGTGCCAGCAGCAACTCGGGGATTGGGTCCTACGAGCAGTACTTC
cdr3_aa: CASSNSGIGSYEQYF

v_call: TRBV7-9
d_call: .
j_call: TRBJ2-5
clone_size: .
cdr3_nt: TGTGCCAGCAGGACGAGTGGTCGGGGAGGCCGGGGATTGGAGACCCAGTACTTC
cdr3_aa: CASRTSGRGGRGLETQYF

v_call: TRBV7-2
d_call: .
j_call: TRBJ1-5
clone_size: .
cdr3_nt: TGTGCCAGCAGCTCAACAGGGAACCAGCCCCAGCATTTT
cdr3_aa: CASSSTGNQPQHF

v_call: TRBV19
d_call: TRBD2
j_call: TRBJ2-1
clone_size: .
cdr3_nt: TGTGCCAGTAGTATAGCAAGCGGGGCCCACAATGAGCAGTTCTTC
cdr3_aa: CASSIASGAHNEQFF

v_call: TRBV7-3
d_call: TRBD2
j_call: TRBJ2-1
clone_size: .
cdr3_nt: TGTGCCAGCAGCTTAGTACCGGGACTAGCGGACAATGAGCAGTTCTTC
cdr3_aa: CASSLVPGLADNEQFF

v_call: TRBV6-1
d_call: TRBD1
j_call: TRBJ1-2
clone_size: .
cdr3_nt: TGTGCCAGCAGTGGGGACAGGGCCTATGGCTACACCTTC
cdr3_aa: CASSGDRAYGYTF

v_call: TRBV6-5
d_call: TRBD1
j_call: TRBJ2-3
clone_size: .
cdr3_nt: TGTGCCAGCAGCGAATTGGGACAGTCTACGCAGTATTTT
cdr3_aa: CASSELGQSTQYF

v_call: TRBV6-5
d_call: TRBD1
j_call: TRBJ1-6
clone_size: .
cdr3_nt: TGTGCCAGCAGTTACTCCCGGGACAGGGTCAATTCACCCCTCCACTTT
cdr3_aa: CASSYSRDRVNSPLHF

v_call: TRBV18
d_call: TRBD1
j_call: TRBJ2-7
clone_size: .
cdr3_nt: TGTGCCAGCTCACCTAGGGACAGGGGCTACGAGCAGTACTTC
cdr3_aa: CASSPRDRGYEQYF

v_call: TRBV5-5
d_call: TRBD2
j_call: TRBJ2-2
clone_size: .
cdr3_nt: TGTGCCAGCAGCTTGAGGCCGACTAGCGGGGGGGCCGGCGGGGAGCTGTTTTTT
cdr3_aa: CASSLRPTSGGAGGELFF

v_call: TRBV15
d_call: .
j_call: TRBJ2-1
clone_size: .
cdr3_nt: TGTGCCACCAGCACCCCCCAGGGGGGACCCGTACAGTTCTTC
cdr3_aa: CATSTPQGGPVQFF

v_call: TRBV15
d_call: .
j_call: TRBJ2-1
clone_size: .
cdr3_nt: TGTGCCACCAGCAGAGACAGGTTGAAGCCTTACAATGAGCAGTTCTTC
cdr3_aa: CATSRDRLKPYNEQFF

v_call: TRBV4-1
d_call: TRBD1
j_call: TRBJ1-4
clone_size: few
cdr3_nt: TGCGCCAGCAGCCTCGGACAGGTGTCGGATGAAAAACTGTTTTTT
cdr3_aa: CASSLGQVSDEKLFF

v_call: TRBV9
d_call: TRBD1
j_call: TRBJ2-7
clone_size: .
cdr3_nt: TGTGCCAGCAGCGTAGCTTGGGACAGAGGATACGAGCAGTACTTC
cdr3_aa: CASSVAWDRGYEQYF

v_call: TRBV6-1
d_call: .
j_call: TRBJ1-2
clone_size: few
cdr3_nt: TGTGCCAGCCCTCGCGGGGGGGATTACGGCTACACCTTC
cdr3_aa: CASPRGGDYGYTF